The rows below give T cell receptor beta chains drawn from one sample of a study of blood T cell repertoires in COVID-19. Using immunoSEQ multiplex PCR, the repertoire was profiled, and TCRdb retains in-frame clones only, with some absent. The sample records about 110,000 clones, roughly 80% being singletons. The sequencing sample was made of peripheral blood. These receptors were taken from a woman in her fifties or sixties with acute or convalescent COVID-19. CDR3s include the opening cysteine and the closing phenylalanine or tryptophan. A D gene is named only where the DNA matches it firmly. Clone size is not always given. Where it is, it says once, few, many or a class for expanded clones.

abundance: .; d_gene: .; j_gene: TRBJ2-1; v_gene: TRBV28; CDR3aa: CASSSQGPWPAYNEQFF; CDR3nt: TGTGCCAGCAGTTCTCAGGGGCCTTGGCCAGCTTACAATGAGCAGTTCTTC
abundance: .; d_gene: .; j_gene: TRBJ2-1; v_gene: TRBV28; CDR3aa: CASSTVGEVEQFF; CDR3nt: TGTGCCAGCAGTACCGTAGGGGAGGTAGAGCAGTTCTTC
abundance: once; d_gene: TRBD1; j_gene: TRBJ2-5; v_gene: TRBV19; CDR3aa: CASSPQGAGETQYF; CDR3nt: TGTGCCAGTAGTCCACAGGGGGCTGGAGAGACCCAGTACTTC
abundance: .; d_gene: .; j_gene: TRBJ1-5; v_gene: TRBV4-1; CDR3aa: CASSPTVGVNQPQHF; CDR3nt: TGCGCCAGCAGCCCGACTGTGGGAGTCAATCAGCCCCAGCATTTT
abundance: .; d_gene: .; j_gene: TRBJ2-2; v_gene: TRBV23-1; CDR3aa: CASSPKSGRYLTNTGELFF; CDR3nt: TGCGCCAGCAGTCCTAAGTCAGGTAGGTATCTGACGAACACCGGGGAGCTGTTTTTT
abundance: .; d_gene: TRBD1; j_gene: TRBJ2-5; v_gene: TRBV24-1; CDR3aa: CATSDPTGGGETQYF; CDR3nt: TGTGCCACCAGTGACCCGACAGGGGGGGGAGAGACCCAGTACTTC
abundance: .; d_gene: TRBD2; j_gene: TRBJ2-3; v_gene: TRBV6-2/TRBV6-3; CDR3aa: CASSYSMNGGNADTQYF; CDR3nt: TGTGCCAGCAGTTACTCAATGAACGGGGGGAACGCAGATACGCAGTATTTT
abundance: .; d_gene: .; j_gene: TRBJ1-1; v_gene: TRBV5-8; CDR3aa: CASSLGVVGDTEAFF; CDR3nt: TGTGCCAGCAGCTTGGGGGTGGTCGGGGACACTGAAGCTTTCTTT
abundance: .; d_gene: .; j_gene: TRBJ1-2; v_gene: TRBV18; CDR3aa: CASSPPGTERYGYTF; CDR3nt: TGTGCCAGCTCACCACCAGGAACAGAACGTTATGGCTACACCTTC
abundance: once; d_gene: .; j_gene: TRBJ2-3; v_gene: TRBV5-1; CDR3aa: CASSFDNTDTQYF; CDR3nt: TGCGCCAGCAGCTTCGACAACACAGATACGCAGTATTTT
abundance: .; d_gene: TRBD2; j_gene: TRBJ2-2; v_gene: TRBV3-1/TRBV3-2; CDR3aa: CASSQEASGGARSGELFF; CDR3nt: TGTGCCAGCAGCCAAGAGGCTAGCGGGGGGGCGAGGTCCGGGGAGCTGTTTTTT
abundance: once; d_gene: .; j_gene: TRBJ2-7; v_gene: TRBV7-2; CDR3aa: CASSHQGLSYEQYF; CDR3nt: TGTGCCAGCAGCCATCAGGGGCTCTCCTACGAGCAGTACTTC
abundance: once; d_gene: TRBD2; j_gene: TRBJ2-2; v_gene: TRBV5-4; CDR3aa: CASSLSSGRDGELFF; CDR3nt: TGTGCCAGCAGCCTCTCTAGCGGGAGAGACGGGGAGCTGTTTTTT
abundance: .; d_gene: TRBD1; j_gene: TRBJ1-2; v_gene: TRBV4-1; CDR3aa: CASSQPGQGARGYTF; CDR3nt: TGCGCCAGCAGCCAACCTGGACAGGGGGCGCGAGGCTACACCTTC
abundance: .; d_gene: .; j_gene: TRBJ1-1; v_gene: TRBV7-8; CDR3aa: CASSPGQNTEAFF; CDR3nt: TGTGCCAGCAGCCCAGGACAGAACACTGAAGCTTTCTTT
abundance: .; d_gene: TRBD1; j_gene: TRBJ1-3; v_gene: TRBV30; CDR3aa: CAWSPKPRQGTNWNTIYF; CDR3nt: TGTGCCTGGAGCCCAAAACCTCGACAGGGAACTAATTGGAACACCATATATTTT
abundance: .; d_gene: TRBD2; j_gene: TRBJ2-5; v_gene: TRBV11-2; CDR3aa: CASSGGLAGAETQYF; CDR3nt: TGTGCCAGCAGCGGAGGACTAGCGGGTGCGGAGACCCAGTACTTC
abundance: many; d_gene: TRBD1; j_gene: TRBJ2-6; v_gene: TRBV6-4; CDR3aa: CASSDGTGGSGANVLTF; CDR3nt: TGTGCCAGCAGTGACGGGACAGGGGGCTCTGGGGCCAACGTCCTGACTTTC
abundance: .; d_gene: .; j_gene: TRBJ1-5; v_gene: TRBV29-1; CDR3aa: CSVVQGPNQPQHF; CDR3nt: TGCAGCGTGGTACAGGGACCTAATCAGCCCCAGCATTTT
abundance: .; d_gene: TRBD1; j_gene: TRBJ2-7; v_gene: TRBV3-1/TRBV3-2; CDR3aa: CASSQDGGTGDSYEQYF; CDR3nt: TGTGCCAGCAGCCAAGATGGGGGGACAGGTGACTCCTACGAGCAGTACTTC
abundance: .; d_gene: TRBD1; j_gene: TRBJ2-3; v_gene: TRBV2; CDR3aa: CASSVRDRGVDTQYF; CDR3nt: TGTGCCAGCAGTGTTCGGGACAGGGGGGTAGATACGCAGTATTTT
abundance: .; d_gene: TRBD1; j_gene: TRBJ1-5; v_gene: TRBV25-1; CDR3aa: CASSGGTGTQHF; CDR3nt: TGTGCCAGCAGTGGGGGGACAGGTACCCAGCATTTT
abundance: medium-sized; d_gene: TRBD2; j_gene: TRBJ2-3; v_gene: TRBV19; CDR3aa: CASSTTSGSFDTQYF; CDR3nt: TGTGCCAGTAGTACCACTAGCGGGAGCTTTGATACGCAGTATTTT
abundance: .; d_gene: .; j_gene: TRBJ2-5; v_gene: TRBV2; CDR3aa: CASSGQLAEETQYF; CDR3nt: TGTGCCAGCAGCGGTCAGTTAGCGGAAGAGACCCAGTACTTC
abundance: .; d_gene: .; j_gene: TRBJ2-7; v_gene: TRBV7-9; CDR3aa: CASSPPPRGGINEQYF; CDR3nt: TGTGCCAGCAGCCCGCCCCCCCGGGGAGGCATCAACGAGCAGTACTTC
abundance: .; d_gene: TRBD2; j_gene: TRBJ2-7; v_gene: TRBV19; CDR3aa: CASSSGGGDYEQYF; CDR3nt: TGTGCCAGTAGTAGCGGTGGGGGGGACTACGAGCAGTACTTC
abundance: few; d_gene: TRBD1; j_gene: TRBJ1-4; v_gene: TRBV27; CDR3aa: CASSFSRGQGKLFF; CDR3nt: TGTGCCAGCAGTTTTTCCAGGGGGCAGGGAAAACTGTTTTTT
abundance: once; d_gene: .; j_gene: TRBJ2-1; v_gene: TRBV7-3; CDR3aa: CASSSSDNSWDFNEQFF; CDR3nt: TGTGCCAGCAGCTCCTCGGACAACAGCTGGGATTTCAATGAGCAGTTCTTC
abundance: few; d_gene: TRBD1; j_gene: TRBJ1-6; v_gene: TRBV27; CDR3aa: CASLGQGASPLHF; CDR3nt: TGTGCCAGCCTGGGACAGGGGGCTTCACCCCTCCACTTT
abundance: .; d_gene: TRBD1; j_gene: TRBJ1-2; v_gene: TRBV4-2; CDR3aa: CASSQQIPGTGGGYTF; CDR3nt: TGTGCCAGCAGCCAACAGATCCCCGGGACAGGGGGCGGCTACACCTTC
abundance: .; d_gene: TRBD2; j_gene: TRBJ2-3; v_gene: TRBV5-1; CDR3aa: CASSSHSSGGAHADTQYF; CDR3nt: TGCGCCAGCAGCTCCCACTCTAGCGGGGGGGCGCATGCAGATACGCAGTATTTT
abundance: .; d_gene: .; j_gene: TRBJ2-1; v_gene: TRBV3-1/TRBV3-2; CDR3aa: CASSHRPGTLSEQFF; CDR3nt: TGTGCCAGCAGCCACCGTCCCGGGACTTTGAGTGAGCAGTTCTTC
abundance: .; d_gene: .; j_gene: TRBJ2-3; v_gene: TRBV24-1; CDR3aa: CATSRGSTDTQYF; CDR3nt: TGTGCCACCAGCCGGGGGAGCACAGATACGCAGTATTTT
abundance: .; d_gene: .; j_gene: TRBJ2-7; v_gene: TRBV3-1/TRBV3-2; CDR3aa: CASSQAPGPYEQYF; CDR3nt: TGTGCCAGCAGCCAAGCACCAGGGCCCTACGAGCAGTACTTC
abundance: .; d_gene: .; j_gene: TRBJ2-2; v_gene: TRBV12-5; CDR3aa: CASGPAEAGELFF; CDR3nt: TGTGCTAGTGGTCCAGCGGAGGCCGGGGAGCTGTTTTTT